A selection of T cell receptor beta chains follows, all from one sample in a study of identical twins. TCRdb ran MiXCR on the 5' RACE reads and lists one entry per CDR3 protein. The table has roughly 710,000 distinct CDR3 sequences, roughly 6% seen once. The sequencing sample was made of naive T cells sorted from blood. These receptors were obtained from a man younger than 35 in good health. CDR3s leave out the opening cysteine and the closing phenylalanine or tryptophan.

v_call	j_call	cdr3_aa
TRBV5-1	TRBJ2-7	ASSRGGTEDYSYEQY
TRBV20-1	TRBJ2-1	SARGTASNEQF
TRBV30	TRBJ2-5	AWRMKTGAQETQY
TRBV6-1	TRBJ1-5	ASSDTGGNQPQH
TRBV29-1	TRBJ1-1	SVGYGQGQAF
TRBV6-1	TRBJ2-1	ASLSLLASGQF
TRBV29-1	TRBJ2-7	SVEVLGGDRASYEQY
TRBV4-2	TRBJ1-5	ASSQAGSQPQH
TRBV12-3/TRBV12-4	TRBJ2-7	ASSPSRTGGLRKQY
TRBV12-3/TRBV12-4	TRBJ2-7	ASSSTSGGRGQY
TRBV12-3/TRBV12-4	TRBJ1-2	ASRETGGSGYT
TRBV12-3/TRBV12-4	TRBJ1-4	ASSLAQGAVEKLF
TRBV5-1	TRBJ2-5	ASSRGLAGEGETQY
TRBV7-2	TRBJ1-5	ASSLHTSNQPQH
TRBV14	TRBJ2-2	ASSPYMNTGELF
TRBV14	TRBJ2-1	ASSQVAPYNEQF
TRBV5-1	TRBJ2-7	ASTSRGEKRY
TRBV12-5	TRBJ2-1	ASGLPFSGFSYNEQF
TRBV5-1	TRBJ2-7	ASSFQAVPAYEQY
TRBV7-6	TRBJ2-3	ASSSTSGRTSSTDTQY
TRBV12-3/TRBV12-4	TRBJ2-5	ASSLGGLGLDSL
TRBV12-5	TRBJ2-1	ASGLPGTGGDEQF
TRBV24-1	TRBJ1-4	ATSDETFATNEKLF
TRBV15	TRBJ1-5	ATSRVGVDQPQH
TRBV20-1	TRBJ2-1	SARPRGLARIDEQF
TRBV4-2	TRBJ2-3	ASSQDLTQGLAGGPRTDTQY
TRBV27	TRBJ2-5	ASSQDRVDETQY
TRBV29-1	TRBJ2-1	SVVRTSGSEF
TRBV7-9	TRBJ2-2	ASSLGGNVGELF
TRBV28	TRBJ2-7	ASSLLAGYYEQY
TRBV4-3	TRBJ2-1	ASSQEPSSNEQF
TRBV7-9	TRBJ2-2	ASYITGELF
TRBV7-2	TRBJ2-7	ASSLGGNSYEQY
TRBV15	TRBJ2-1	ATSGHRDRGRGQF
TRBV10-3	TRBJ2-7	AIRRGGGLSYEQY
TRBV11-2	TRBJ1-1	ASSPVPRAF
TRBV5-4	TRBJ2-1	ASSLGTSVYNEQF
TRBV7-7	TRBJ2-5	ASSVGSGGQTQY
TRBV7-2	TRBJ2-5	ASSPGTVNQETQY
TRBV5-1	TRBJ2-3	ASSSPGLSDTQY
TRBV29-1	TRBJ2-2	SVVGQNTGELF